This TCR beta chain was recorded in a study of T cells in localized non-small cell lung cancer. Libraries were prepared by immunoSEQ multiplex PCR; TCRdb keeps only in-frame clonotypes and omits some of them. Here the sample spans around 91,000 clones, 87% being singletons. V lost 10 bases, J lost 1 base, and 5 bases stayed unmatched. The CDR3 has 16 amino acids. Per the germline V gene, CDR1 is LGHNA and CDR2 is YNFKEQ. This clone was recorded only once. The target antigen is unknown. Study-level results: Elevated circulating T cell density in blood was associated with longer overall survival. Uninvolved adjacent lung had higher T cell clonality than tumor and all other tissues. Across samples, adjacent lung featured a median around 55 of the top 100 tumor clones. The tumor had only one region sequenced, so heterogeneity remains possible.

V usage is TRBV4-2 and J usage is TRBJ2-3; 16 bases line up with TRBD2. This material consisted of peripheral blood, taken before any cancer treatment. The sequence derives from a man between 35 and 75 years old with stage I squamous cell lung carcinoma. The DNA for the CDR3 is TGTGCCACTGGGACTAGCGGGGGGGGAGGCACAGATACGCAGTATTTT. This encodes CATGTSGGGGTDTQYF.